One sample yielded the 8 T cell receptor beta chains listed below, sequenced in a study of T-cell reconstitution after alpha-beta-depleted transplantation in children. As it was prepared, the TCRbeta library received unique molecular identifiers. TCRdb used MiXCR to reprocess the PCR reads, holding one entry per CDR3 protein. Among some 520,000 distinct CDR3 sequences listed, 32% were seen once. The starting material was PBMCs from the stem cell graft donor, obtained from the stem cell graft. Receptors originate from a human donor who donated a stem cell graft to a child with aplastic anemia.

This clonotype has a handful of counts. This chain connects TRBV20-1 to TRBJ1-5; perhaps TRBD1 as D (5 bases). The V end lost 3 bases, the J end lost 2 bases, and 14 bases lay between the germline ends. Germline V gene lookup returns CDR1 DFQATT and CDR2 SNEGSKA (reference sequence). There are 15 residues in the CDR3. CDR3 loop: CSARESRGGNQPQHF. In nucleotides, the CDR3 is TGCAGTGCTAGGGAATCTCGGGGCGGCAATCAGCCCCAGCATTTT.

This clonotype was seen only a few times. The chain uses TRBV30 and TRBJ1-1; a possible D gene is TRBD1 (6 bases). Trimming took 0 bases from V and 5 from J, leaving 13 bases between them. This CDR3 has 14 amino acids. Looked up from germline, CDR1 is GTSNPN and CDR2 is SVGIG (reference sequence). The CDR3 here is CAWSVPWGHTEAFF. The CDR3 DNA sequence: TGTGCCTGGAGTGTACCGTGGGGGCATACTGAAGCTTTCTTT. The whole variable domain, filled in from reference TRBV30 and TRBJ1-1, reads SQTIHQWPATLVQPVGSPLSLECTVEGTSNPNLYWYRQAAGRGLQLLFYSVGIGQISSEVPQNLSASRPQDRQFILSSKKLLLSDSGFYLCAWSVPWGHTEAFFGQGTRLTVV.

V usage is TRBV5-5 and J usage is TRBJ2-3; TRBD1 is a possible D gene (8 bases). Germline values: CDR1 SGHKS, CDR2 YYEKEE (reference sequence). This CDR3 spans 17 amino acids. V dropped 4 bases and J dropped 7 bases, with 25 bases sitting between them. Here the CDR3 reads CASSTLQGDYPQNTQYF. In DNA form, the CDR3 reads TGTGCCAGCAGCACACTACAGGGGGACTACCCGCAGAATACGCAGTATTTT.

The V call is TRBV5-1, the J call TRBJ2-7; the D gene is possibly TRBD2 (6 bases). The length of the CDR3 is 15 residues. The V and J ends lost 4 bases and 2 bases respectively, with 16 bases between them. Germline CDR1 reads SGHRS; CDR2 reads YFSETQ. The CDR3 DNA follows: TGCGCCAGCAGCCAGGTGGGAGGACCTACCTACGAGCAGTACGTC. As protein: CASSQVGGPTYEQYV.

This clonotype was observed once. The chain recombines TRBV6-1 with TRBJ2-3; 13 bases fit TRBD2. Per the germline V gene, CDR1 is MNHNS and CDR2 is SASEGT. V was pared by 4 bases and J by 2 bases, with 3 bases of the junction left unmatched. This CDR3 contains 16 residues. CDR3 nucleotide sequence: TGTGCCAGCAGTGCGGGGACTAGCGGGGACACAGATACGCAGTATTTT. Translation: CASSAGTSGDTDTQYF.

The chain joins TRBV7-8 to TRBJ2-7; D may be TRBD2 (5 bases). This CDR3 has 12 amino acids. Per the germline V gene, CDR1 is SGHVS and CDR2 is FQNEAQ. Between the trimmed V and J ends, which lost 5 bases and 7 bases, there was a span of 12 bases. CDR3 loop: CASSPGLEEQYF. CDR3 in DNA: TGTGCCAGCAGCCCAGGACTGGAGGAGCAGTACTTC.

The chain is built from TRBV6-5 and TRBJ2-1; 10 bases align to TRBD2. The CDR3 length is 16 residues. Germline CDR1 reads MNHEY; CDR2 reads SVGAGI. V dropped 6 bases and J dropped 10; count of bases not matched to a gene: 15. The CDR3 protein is CASRAFIALTSGEQFF. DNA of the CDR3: TGTGCCAGCAGAGCCTTTATCGCGCTGACTAGCGGGGAGCAGTTCTTC.

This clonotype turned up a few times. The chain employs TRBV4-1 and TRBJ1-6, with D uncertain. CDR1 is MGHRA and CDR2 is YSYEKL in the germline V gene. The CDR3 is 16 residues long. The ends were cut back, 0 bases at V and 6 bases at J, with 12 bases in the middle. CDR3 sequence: CASSQDQPASNSPLHF. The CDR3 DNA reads TGCGCCAGCAGCCAAGACCAGCCAGCCTCTAATTCACCCCTCCACTTT.